The 25 T cell receptor beta chains below were found in one sample sequenced in a study of shared clonotypes between healthy human individuals. Profiled with immunoSEQ multiplex PCR; TCRdb holds only in-frame clones, not every one. The profile shows nearly 750,000 clones, 55% to 75% of them singletons. What was sequenced was memory CD4+ T cells sorted from blood. As for subset: CD45RA-negative fraction. All receptors come from a woman in her twenties or thirties in good health.

CDR3 in DNA: TGTGCCAGCAGCCGGCTGGGGACTAGCGGGAGTAGGCGAGAGCAGTACTTC. Its translation is CASSRLGTSGSRREQYF. The chain uses TRBV5-6 and TRBJ2-7, with 14 positions matching TRBD2. V was clipped by 4 bases and J by 7 bases; unmatched bases: 13. The germline V gene has CDR1 SGHDT and CDR2 YYEEEE. This CDR3 has 17 residues.

About this clone itself: The sample has other DNA sequences that encode this CDR3 too. V and J are TRBV5-4 and TRBJ1-6, with 9 bases fitting TRBD1. V lost 3 bases and J lost 6; bases outside the gene matches: 1. The CDR3 loop spans 14 amino acids. Germline assignment: CDR1 SGHNT and CDR2 YYREEE (reference sequence). CDR3 protein: CASSWDRVNSPLHF. In nucleotides, the CDR3 is TGTGCCAGCAGCTGGGACAGGGTTAATTCACCCCTCCACTTT.

This clone appeared a few times. This chain connects TRBV5-1 to TRBJ2-1; 9 bases are shared with TRBD1. V gave up 4 bases and J gave up 7 bases; unmatched junction bases: 9. This CDR3 contains 15 residues. Germline CDR1 SGHRS, CDR2 YFSETQ. The CDR3 sequence: CASSLMTGGLNEQFF. In DNA form, the CDR3 reads TGCGCCAGCAGCCTGATGACAGGGGGTCTGAATGAGCAGTTCTTC.

This clone has just one count. This sequence joins TRBV4-1 and TRBJ1-2; D is possibly TRBD1 (6 bases). V gave up 1 base and J gave up 7 bases, with 16 bases separating them. Germline V gene sequence: CDR1 MGHRA, CDR2 YSYEKL. The CDR3 has 15 amino acids. In DNA form, the CDR3 reads TGCGCCAGCAGCCAAGTAGCACAGGGCGGTGGTGGCTACACCTTC. Amino acids: CASSQVAQGGGGYTF.

This clone occurred once. The J gene is TRBJ2-3, the V gene TRBV11-2; maybe TRBD2 (6 bases). This CDR3 has 14 residues. V shed 2 bases and J shed 6 bases, with 12 bases lying between them. CDR1 is SGHAT and CDR2 is FQNNGV in the germline V gene. CDR3 bases: TGTGCCAGCAGCTTATCCGGGGGTATGGATACGCAGTATTTT. This gives the protein CASSLSGGMDTQYF.

V usage is TRBV21-1 and J usage is TRBJ1-5. TRBV21-1 has pseudogene status. The CDR3 is 18 amino acids. In nucleotides, the CDR3 is TGTGCCAGCAGCACAGACTTTGACCGGGACCAAGGGAGGGAGCCCCAGCATTTT. Encoded protein: CASSTDFDRDQGREPQHF.

This sequence joins TRBV5-1 and TRBJ2-1; D is ambiguous. Germline assignment: CDR1 SGHRS and CDR2 YFSETQ. This CDR3 has 14 residues. V was clipped by 6 bases and J by 3 bases, with 13 bases between them. In DNA form, the CDR3 reads TGCGCCAGCAAAACCCGAGAAGACTACAATGAGCAGTTCTTC. Translating it yields CASKTREDYNEQFF.

This sequence joins TRBV10-3 and TRBJ1-2; D remains unclear. Trimming removed 3 bases at V and 2 bases at J, with 10 bases between. The CDR3 is 14 residues long. From germline, CDR1 is ENHRY and CDR2 SYGVKD. DNA for the CDR3: TGTGCCATCAGTGATCAGGAGGTGAACTATGGCTACACCTTC. Amino acid sequence: CAISDQEVNYGYTF.

The V call is TRBV11-2, the J call TRBJ2-2; 8 nucleotides agree with TRBD1. J gave up 6 bases and V 5 bases, and 8 bases lay outside the gene matches. This CDR3 has 15 amino acids. The germline V gene has CDR1 SGHAT and CDR2 FQNNGV. CDR3: CASSVGQGTAGELFF. The DNA for the CDR3 is TGTGCCAGCAGCGTTGGACAGGGAACCGCCGGGGAGCTGTTTTTT.

A remark on this clone: The sample holds other DNA sequences that translate to the same CDR3. The rearrangement uses TRBV10-1 and TRBJ2-7; D is ambiguous. The CDR3 runs to 12 residues. V was pared by 3 bases and J by 4 bases, with 7 bases between. CDR1 WNHNN and CDR2 SYGVQD come from the germline V gene (reference sequence). For the CDR3, the DNA is TGCGCCAGCAGTGAAGACACTTACGAGCAGTACTTC. The encoded protein is CASSEDTYEQYF.

CDR3 region: CASSDLLRNTEAFF. The CDR3 DNA is TGTGCCAGCAGTGACTTACTCCGGAACACTGAAGCTTTCTTT. The chain employs TRBV2 and TRBJ1-1; no clear D gene. This CDR3 spans 14 amino acids. The ends were cut back, 3 bases at V and 1 base at J, with 9 bases in the middle. Germline V gives CDR1 SNHLY, CDR2 FYNNEI.

The chain is built from TRBV29-1 and TRBJ2-1, with TRBD2 identical over 9 bases. V lost 7 bases to trimming and J lost 2 bases; unmatched junction nucleotides: 21. This CDR3 is built from 19 residues. Germline V CDR1 and CDR2: SQVTM, ANQGSEA. For the CDR3, the DNA is TGCAGCGCACGACTTAAAAGGACTAGCGTAGGGGGTCCCTACAATGAGCAGTTCTTC. Amino acids: CSARLKRTSVGGPYNEQFF.

In its sample, this clone was seen a few times. The gene calls are TRBV6-6 and TRBJ1-5, with D perhaps TRBD1 (5 bases). Germline lookup yields CDR1 MNHNY and CDR2 SVGAGI (reference sequence). V was pared by 7 bases and J by 2 bases, with 6 bases between. The CDR3 contains 12 residues. Here the CDR3 reads CASKGGNQPQHF. The CDR3 coding sequence is TGTGCCAGCAAAGGGGGCAATCAGCCCCAGCATTTT.

Points on this clone: Within the sample, other DNA sequences also encode this same CDR3. V usage is TRBV5-1 and J usage is TRBJ2-3; D perhaps matches TRBD1 (5 bases). This CDR3 region has 16 residues. Germline values: CDR1 SGHRS, CDR2 YFSETQ. V dropped 0 bases and J dropped 0 bases, with 11 bases sitting between them. CDR3: CASSLVQGPSTDTQYF. The CDR3 DNA reads TGCGCCAGCAGCTTGGTTCAGGGCCCTAGCACAGATACGCAGTATTTT.

The chain recombines TRBV20-1 with TRBJ2-1, with D unresolved. This CDR3 is 11 amino acids long. Germline CDR1 reads DFQATT; CDR2 reads SNEGSKA (reference sequence). The V and J ends lost 7 bases and 9 bases respectively, with 13 bases between them. CDR3 DNA: TGCAGTGTTTTAGTGCTTGGTGAGCAGTTCTTC. Translated, it gives CSVLVLGEQFF.

The V and J genes are TRBV7-9 and TRBJ2-3; D might be TRBD2 (6 bases). The V gene's germline CDR1 is SEHNR and CDR2 FQNEAQ (reference sequence). The CDR3 has 17 amino acids. The V gene lost 5 bases and the J gene lost 2 bases, with 20 bases spanning the gap. The CDR3: CASSRDIAVAYTDTQYF. The CDR3 DNA reads TGTGCCAGCAGCCGTGATATAGCGGTCGCTTACACAGATACGCAGTATTTT.

The chain links TRBV2 to TRBJ2-3, with no clear D. In germline, CDR1 is SNHLY, CDR2 FYNNEI. V was cut by 6 bases and J by 3 bases, with 13 bases left in between. The CDR3 has 14 amino acids. CDR3 sequence reads: CASRISKRTDTQYF. The CDR3 nucleotides are TGTGCCAGCAGGATAAGTAAGCGAACAGATACGCAGTATTTT.

The chain has TRBV18 and TRBJ2-7, with 11 bases aligning to TRBD1. V lost 8 bases and J lost 4; bases outside the gene matches: 7. CDR1 KGHSH and CDR2 LQKENI come from the germline V gene. The CDR3 has 14 amino acids. The CDR3 here is CASTIGQGAYEQYF. CDR3 bases: TGTGCCAGCACAATAGGACAGGGGGCTTACGAGCAGTACTTC.

The chain employs TRBV18 and TRBJ2-7, with 10 bases that match TRBD1. Germline lookup yields CDR1 KGHSH and CDR2 LQKENI. The CDR3 runs to 14 residues. Trimming removed 5 bases from V and 3 bases from J; junction bases left unmatched: 4. The CDR3 here is CASSSGTGDYEQYF. CDR3 bases: TGTGCCAGCTCATCCGGGACAGGGGACTACGAGCAGTACTTC.

V usage is TRBV19 and J usage is TRBJ1-1; no definite D call. The germline gives CDR1 LNHDA, CDR2 SQIVND (reference sequence). The CDR3 extends over 14 amino acids. The ends were cut back, 3 bases at V and 0 bases at J, with 8 bases in the middle. The CDR3 region is CASSMNRVNTEAFF. CDR3 in DNA: TGTGCCAGTAGTATGAATCGGGTGAACACTGAAGCTTTCTTT.

This clone is a singleton in its sample. The V and J genes are TRBV10-3 and TRBJ2-7, with 8 bases that match TRBD2. Germline V gene lookup returns CDR1 ENHRY and CDR2 SYGVKD. The CDR3 covers 15 residues. V trimming: 7 bases; J trimming: 1 base; junction bases outside the gene matches: 9. CDR3 nucleotide sequence: TGTGCCATCAAGGCGGTGGAGCGGGAGTCCTACGAGCAGTACTTC. It yields the protein CAIKAVERESYEQYF.

V usage is TRBV7-8 and J usage is TRBJ1-5; D is undetermined. Per the germline V gene, CDR1 is SGHVS and CDR2 is FQNEAQ. The length of the CDR3 is 12 residues. Trimming removed 7 bases from V and 3 bases from J, with 7 bases in between. The CDR3 DNA reads TGTGCCAGCAAACAGCTCAATCAGCCCCAGCATTTT. Encoded protein: CASKQLNQPQHF. Variable domain in full (rest from reference TRBV7-8 and TRBJ1-5): GAGVSQSPRYKVAKRGQDVALRCDPISGHVSLFWYQQALGQGPEFLTYFQNEAQLDKSGLPSDRFFAERPEGSVSTLKIQRTQQEDSAVYLCASKQLNQPQHFGDGTRLSIL.

The CDR3 DNA follows: TGTGCCTGGAGGACTAGATGGCAGGGTGCCTATGGCTACACCTTC. Translating it yields CAWRTRWQGAYGYTF. The rearrangement uses TRBV30 and TRBJ1-2, with TRBD1 as a possible D gene (5 bases). V lost 3 bases, J lost 4 bases, and 18 bases lay in between. The CDR3 totals 15 residues. Germline V lookup: CDR1 GTSNPN, CDR2 SVGIG (reference sequence).

V is TRBV15 and J is TRBJ2-7; no clear D. The length of the CDR3 is 14 residues. The V gene's germline CDR1 is LNHNV and CDR2 YYDKDF (reference sequence). Between the trimmed V and J ends, which lost 0 bases and 6 bases, there was a span of 12 bases. CDR3 nucleotides: TGTGCCACCAGCAGAGATTTGGGCCCGAGCGAGCAGTACTTC. Amino acids: CATSRDLGPSEQYF.

This clone was detected only once. The chain joins TRBV29-1 to TRBJ2-3; D unresolved. In germline, CDR1 is SQVTM, CDR2 ANQGSEA. V gave up 8 bases and J gave up 0 bases, with 18 bases separating them. The CDR3 runs to 15 residues. The CDR3 DNA reads as TGCAGCCTTGTGGGTGAGAAAACTAGCACAGATACGCAGTATTTT. It codes for CSLVGEKTSTDTQYF.